This entry describes one T cell receptor beta chain. What it binds is unknown. The sample originates from a study of OX40 agonist ivuxolimab in advanced cancers. Study summary: Prior anti-PD-1, anti-PD-L1 or anti-CTLA-4 therapy was allowed; around 43% had some. One patient with hepatocellular carcinoma and two with cutaneous melanoma, three in all, had partial responses.

Using immunoSEQ multiplex PCR, the repertoire was profiled, and TCRdb retains in-frame clones only, with some absent. This table holds about 17,000 clones, about 88% found once. In germline, CDR1 is SNHLY, CDR2 FYNNEI. The CDR3 is made up of 18 amino acids. Trimming stripped 7 bases from V and 3 bases from J, with 27 bases between. Study findings and constraints: Still undetermined is the antigen specificity of the expanded peripheral T cells.

The chain links TRBV2 to TRBJ1-2; D gene ambiguous. The TCR was taken from an adult with an advanced solid tumor such as melanoma, head and neck, liver or kidney cancer. Sample: CD4+ or CD8+ T cells sorted from blood, taken in a trial of the OX40 agonist ivuxolimab. The CDR3 loop is CASTLLLGSRIPDYGYTF. The CDR3, as DNA: TGTGCCAGCACCCTCCTCCTAGGCAGTAGGATTCCCGACTATGGCTACACCTTC. Full variable domain (rest looked up from reference TRBV2 and TRBJ1-2): EPEVTQTPSHQVTQMGQEVILRCVPISNHLYFYWYRQILGQKVEFLVSFYNNEISEKSEIFDDQFSVERPDGSNFTLKIRSTKLEDSAMYFCASTLLLGSRIPDYGYTFGSGTRLTVV.